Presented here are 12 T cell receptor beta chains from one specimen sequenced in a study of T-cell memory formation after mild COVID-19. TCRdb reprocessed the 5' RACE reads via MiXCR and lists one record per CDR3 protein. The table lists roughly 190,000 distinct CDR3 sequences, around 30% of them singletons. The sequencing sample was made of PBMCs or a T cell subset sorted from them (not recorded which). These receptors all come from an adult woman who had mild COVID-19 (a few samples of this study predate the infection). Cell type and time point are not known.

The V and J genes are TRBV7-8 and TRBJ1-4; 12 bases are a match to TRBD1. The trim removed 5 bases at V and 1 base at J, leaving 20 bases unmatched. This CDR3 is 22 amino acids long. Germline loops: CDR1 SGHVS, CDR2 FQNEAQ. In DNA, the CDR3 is TGTGCCAGCAGCCCTTTCGGGGTCCTAGGGGGACAGGGGGCGGAAACTAATGAAAAACTGTTTTTT. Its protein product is CASSPFGVLGGQGAETNEKLFF.

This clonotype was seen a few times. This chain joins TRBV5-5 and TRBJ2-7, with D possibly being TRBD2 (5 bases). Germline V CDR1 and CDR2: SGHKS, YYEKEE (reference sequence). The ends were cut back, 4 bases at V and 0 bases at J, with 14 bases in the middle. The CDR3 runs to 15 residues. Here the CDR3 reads CASSVGPGSSYEQYF. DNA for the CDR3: TGTGCCAGCAGCGTGGGTCCGGGGAGCTCCTACGAGCAGTACTTC. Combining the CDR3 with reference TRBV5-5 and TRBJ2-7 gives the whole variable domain DAGVTQSPTHLIKTRGQQVTLRCSPISGHKSVSWYQQVLGQGPQFIFQYYEKEERGRGNFPDRFSARQFPNYSSELNVNALLLGDSALYLCASSVGPGSSYEQYFGPGTRLTVT.

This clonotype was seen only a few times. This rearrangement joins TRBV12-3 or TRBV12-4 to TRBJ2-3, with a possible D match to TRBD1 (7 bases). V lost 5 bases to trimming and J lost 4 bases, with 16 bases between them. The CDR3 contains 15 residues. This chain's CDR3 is CASSTLDREADTQYF. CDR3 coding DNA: TGTGCCAGCAGTACCCTCGACAGGGAGGCAGATACGCAGTATTTT.

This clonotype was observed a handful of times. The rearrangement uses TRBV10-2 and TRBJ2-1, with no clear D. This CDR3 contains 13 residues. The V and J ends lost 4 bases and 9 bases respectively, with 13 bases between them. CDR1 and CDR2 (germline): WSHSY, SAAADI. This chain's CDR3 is CASSGEWLTEQFF. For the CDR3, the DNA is TGCGCCAGCAGTGGCGAGTGGCTGACTGAGCAGTTCTTC.

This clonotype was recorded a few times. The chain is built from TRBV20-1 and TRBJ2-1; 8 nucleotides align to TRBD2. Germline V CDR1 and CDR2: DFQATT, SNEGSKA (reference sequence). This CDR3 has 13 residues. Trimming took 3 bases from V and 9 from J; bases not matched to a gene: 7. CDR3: CSASGRAFGEQFF. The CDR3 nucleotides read TGCAGTGCTAGCGGGAGGGCCTTTGGTGAGCAGTTCTTC.

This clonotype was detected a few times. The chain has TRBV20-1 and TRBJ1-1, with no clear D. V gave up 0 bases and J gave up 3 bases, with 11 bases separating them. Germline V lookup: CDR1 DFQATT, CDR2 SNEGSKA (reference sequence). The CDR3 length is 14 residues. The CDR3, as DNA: TGCAGTGCTAGAGACCCGGCAGTCCACACTGAAGCTTTCTTT. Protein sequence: CSARDPAVHTEAFF.

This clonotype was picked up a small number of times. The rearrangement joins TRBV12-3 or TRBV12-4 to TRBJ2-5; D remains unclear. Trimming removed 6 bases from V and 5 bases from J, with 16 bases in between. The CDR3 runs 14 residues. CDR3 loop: CASRLGSFKETQYF. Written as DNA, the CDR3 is TGTGCCAGCAGGCTTGGGTCCTTCAAGGAGACCCAGTACTTC.

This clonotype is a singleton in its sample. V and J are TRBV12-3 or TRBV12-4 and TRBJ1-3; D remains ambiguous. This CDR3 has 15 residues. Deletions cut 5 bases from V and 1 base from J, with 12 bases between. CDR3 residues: CASSRDTLSGNTIYF. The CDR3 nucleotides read TGTGCCAGCAGTCGTGACACGTTATCTGGAAACACCATATATTTT.

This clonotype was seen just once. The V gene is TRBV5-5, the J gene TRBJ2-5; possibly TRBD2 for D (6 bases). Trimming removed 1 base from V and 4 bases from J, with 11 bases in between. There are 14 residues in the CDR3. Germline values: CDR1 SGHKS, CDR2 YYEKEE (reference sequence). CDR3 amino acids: CASSLNRGRETQYF. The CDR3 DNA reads TGTGCCAGCAGCTTGAATCGGGGGAGAGAGACCCAGTACTTC.

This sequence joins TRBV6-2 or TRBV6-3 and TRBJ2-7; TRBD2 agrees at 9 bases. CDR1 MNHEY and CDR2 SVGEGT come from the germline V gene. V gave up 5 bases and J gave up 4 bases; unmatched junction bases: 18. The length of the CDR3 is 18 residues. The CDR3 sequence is CASSRPPWDSGSSYEQYF. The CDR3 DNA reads TGTGCCAGCAGTCGCCCCCCATGGGATAGCGGGAGCTCGTACGAGCAGTACTTC.

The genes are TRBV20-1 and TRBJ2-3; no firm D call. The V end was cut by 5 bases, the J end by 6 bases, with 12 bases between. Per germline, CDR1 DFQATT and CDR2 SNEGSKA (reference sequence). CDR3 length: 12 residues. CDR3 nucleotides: TGCAGTGCTCTCGGGTACGGGGATACGCAGTATTTT. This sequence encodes CSALGYGDTQYF.

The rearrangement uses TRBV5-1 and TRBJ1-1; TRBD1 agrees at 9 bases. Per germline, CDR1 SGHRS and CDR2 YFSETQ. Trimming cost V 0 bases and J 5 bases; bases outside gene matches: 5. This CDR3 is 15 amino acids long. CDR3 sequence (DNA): TGCGCCAGCAGCTTGGAGGTACAGGGGGCTACTGAAGCTTTCTTT. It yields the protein CASSLEVQGATEAFF.